This TCR beta chain was recorded in a study of T cells after yellow fever vaccination (dated by TCRdb to about 2019). For the study in its entirety: The SMART-Seq v4 Ultra Low Input RNA kit was used to prepare libraries from fractions with low cell numbers. Two healthy male donors, one aged 18 to 29 and one aged 30 to 40 years, made up the cohort. To follow T-cell clones before and after primary and booster YFV17D yellow fever vaccination, bulk TCR alpha and beta repertoires were sequenced over time. Bulk PBMC replicates and cell subsets were isolated from blood drawn at multiple timepoints before and after both primary and secondary immunization.

This clonotype came up a few times. This receptor's antigen is unknown. The input lacks base qualities; no much larger clone sits a single base away. Study-wide findings and limitations: FACS-sorted repertoires could contain abundant contaminating clonotypes from the bulk population, so computational filtering was required. The secondary T-cell response was weaker than the primary response but faster, peaking on day 5 instead of day 15. After the booster, most clones that had expanded after primary vaccination were detected again (around 96% of CD4 and around nine tenths of CD8), suggesting broad maintenance of memory. The study included only two donors, which limits how far the findings can be generalized. A small share of clonotypes was detected in both CD4 and CD8 compartments, with the overlap likely arising from convergent recombination.

The V end loses 3 bases and the J end loses 0 bases, and a stretch of 12 bases separates them. As encoded in the germline V gene, CDR1 is LGHNA while CDR2 is YNFKEQ. From cysteine to phenylalanine, the CDR3 is 16 amino acids long. Just the 48-base CDR3 DNA is kept, in frame starting at base 1. TCR cDNA was synthesized by 5'RACE template switching, which introduced a universal primer site and unique molecular identifiers. cDNA synthesis was primed from both the TCR alpha and TCR beta constant segments. Library amplification involved two PCR steps, and the second step added sample barcodes and sequencing adapters. Libraries were sequenced on Illumina HiSeq 2500 (2x100 bp) or NovaSeq (2x150 bp). The authors processed their data as follows. MIGEC handled demultiplexing of reads and collapsing into UMI consensus sequences, while MiXCR performed V(D)J alignment. Clonotypes responding to the vaccine were identified with edgeR on replicate PBMC samples, with the criteria of FDR below 0.01 and a log2 fold change above 5 up to day 15. Each bulk clonotype received a CD4 or CD8 identity based on whether the sequenced CD4 or CD8 repertoire contained that clonotype at higher abundance. The raw public data were reprocessed by TCRdb itself: fastp quality trimming at Q25, MiXCR clonotype calling, in-frame beta chains only. Duplicate CDR3 protein sequences are folded into a single record with the most common DNA and genes. TCRdb, rather than the study authors, made the V and J calls. Present in this sample are nearly 350,000 distinct CDR3 sequences, 8% to 9.5% of which were seen just once. In total, the top ten clones hold approximately 15% of the sample.

What this sample's treatment or condition label stands for: live attenuated yellow fever vaccine strain. At each blood-draw timepoint, two biological replicates of bulk PBMCs were obtained. PBMCs were isolated from peripheral blood using a standard Ficoll-Paque protocol. TriZol was used to extract RNA from bulk PBMCs, from CD4 and CD8 fractions, and from dextramer-positive and dextramer-negative fractions. The input for sequencing was PBMCs, taken roughly 46 days after the first yellow fever vaccination. The sequence links TRBV4-2 to TRBJ2-4, with the D gene call left open. The TCR originated in a man aged 18 to 29 who received the YFV17D yellow fever vaccine. The DNA is as follows: TGTGCCAGCAGCCAGTATAGTAATTTAGCCAAAAACATTCAGTACTTC. It codes for CASSQYSNLAKNIQYF.